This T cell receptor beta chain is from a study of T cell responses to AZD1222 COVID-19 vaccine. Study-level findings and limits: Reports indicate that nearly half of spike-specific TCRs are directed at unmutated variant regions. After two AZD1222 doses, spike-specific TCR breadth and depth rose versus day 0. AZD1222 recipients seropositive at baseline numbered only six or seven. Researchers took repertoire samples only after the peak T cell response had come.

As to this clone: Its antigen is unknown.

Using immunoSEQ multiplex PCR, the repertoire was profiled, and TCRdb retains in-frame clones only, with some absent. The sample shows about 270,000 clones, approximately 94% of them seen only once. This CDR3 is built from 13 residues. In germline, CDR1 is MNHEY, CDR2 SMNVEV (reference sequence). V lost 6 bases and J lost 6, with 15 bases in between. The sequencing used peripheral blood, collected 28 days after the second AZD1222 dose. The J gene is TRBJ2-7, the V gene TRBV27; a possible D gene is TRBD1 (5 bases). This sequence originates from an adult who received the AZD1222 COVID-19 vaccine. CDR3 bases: TGTGCCAGCAGCCGACCTACAGGTCTCGAGCAGTACTTC. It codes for CASSRPTGLEQYF.